These 27 T cell receptor beta chains came from one sample sequenced in a study of blood T cell repertoires in COVID-19. Sequenced by immunoSEQ multiplex PCR; TCRdb stores in-frame clones only, minus some. Here the sample spans 55,000 to 70,000 clones, approximately 85% being singletons. The sequencing sample was made of peripheral blood. The receptors shown here come from an older woman with COVID-19, enrolled during active disease.

The V gene is TRBV28, the J gene TRBJ2-1, with D perhaps TRBD2 (5 bases). The V gene's germline CDR1 is MDHEN and CDR2 SYDVKM. The V gene lost 7 bases and the J gene lost 8 bases, with 12 bases spanning the gap. This CDR3 has 12 residues. CDR3 amino acids: CASKTTEDEQFF. CDR3 bases: TGTGCCAGCAAAACAACGGAGGATGAGCAGTTCTTC.

The chain recombines TRBV9 with TRBJ1-2; D possibly corresponds to TRBD1 (6 bases). CDR3 size: 16 residues. CDR1 is SGDLS and CDR2 is YYNGEE in the germline V gene. Trimming took off 3 bases at V and 0 bases at J, with 15 bases between the two ends. CDR3 sequence (DNA): TGTGCCAGCAGCGCACCCAGGGACACGCCTAACTATGGCTACACCTTC. Its protein is CASSAPRDTPNYGYTF.

The genes are TRBV4-1 and TRBJ2-3, with 8 bases fitting TRBD2. V trimming: 0 bases; J trimming: 14 bases; junction bases outside the gene matches: 7. CDR1 MGHRA and CDR2 YSYEKL come from the germline V gene. This CDR3 has 13 amino acids. Here the CDR3 reads CASSQDRSGSWYF. The CDR3 bases are TGCGCCAGCAGCCAAGATAGAAGCGGGAGTTGGTATTTT.

The rearrangement joins TRBV4-2 to TRBJ2-1; the match to TRBD1 covers 7 bases. The CDR3 length is 15 residues. The J segment lost 3 bases and the V segment lost 0 bases, leaving 2 bases of the junction unmatched. Germline V lookup: CDR1 LGHNA, CDR2 YNFKEQ. The CDR3 protein is CASSQDGTVYNEQFF. Here the CDR3 DNA reads TGTGCCAGCAGCCAAGATGGGACAGTCTACAATGAGCAGTTCTTC.

The chain combines TRBV19 with TRBJ1-5; a weak D match, TRBD1 (5 bases). CDR3 length: 13 residues. Trimming pared 8 bases from V and 4 bases from J, leaving 12 bases between. Germline V gene data show CDR1 as LNHDA and CDR2 as SQIVND (reference sequence). In DNA, the CDR3 is TGTGCCAGTGGGGCAGGGATGAATCAGCCCCAGCATTTT. The encoded protein is CASGAGMNQPQHF. Together with reference TRBV19 and TRBJ1-5, the CDR3 gives the full variable domain: DGGITQSPKYLFRKEGQNVTLSCEQNLNHDAMYWYRQDPGQGLRLIYYSQIVNDFQKGDIAEGYSVSREKKESFPLTVTSAQKNPTAFYLCASGAGMNQPQHFGDGTRLSIL.

The genes are TRBV6-2 or TRBV6-3 and TRBJ1-4; D unclear. This CDR3 spans 14 amino acids. V was clipped by 2 bases and J by 7 bases, with 11 bases between them. CDR1 is MNHEY and CDR2 is SVGEGT in the germline V gene. The CDR3 region is CASSYDEAPEKLFF. The CDR3 DNA reads TGTGCCAGCAGTTACGATGAAGCACCTGAAAAACTGTTTTTT.

This chain links TRBV7-9 with TRBJ1-1; 7 bases align to TRBD1. Per the germline V gene, CDR1 is SEHNR and CDR2 is FQNEAQ (reference sequence). Germline trimming cut 4 bases from V and 4 bases from J; bases unmatched to any gene: 6. The CDR3 covers 14 residues. The CDR3: CASSSGRGVTEAFF. DNA for the CDR3: TGTGCCAGCAGCTCAGGCAGGGGGGTCACTGAAGCTTTCTTT.

The J gene is TRBJ2-4, the V gene TRBV19; 9 nucleotides line up with TRBD2. With 6 bases clipped from V and 7 bases from J, the junction kept 7 bases outside the gene matches. CDR1 is LNHDA and CDR2 is SQIVND in the germline V gene (reference sequence). This CDR3 is 14 amino acids long. This CDR3 is CASRRSGSDNIQYF. DNA for the CDR3: TGTGCCAGTAGACGTAGCGGGAGTGACAACATTCAGTACTTC.

The chain combines TRBV5-8 with TRBJ2-1; tentative D call: TRBD1 (5 bases). The CDR3 length is 13 residues. Germline V CDR1 and CDR2: SGHTS, YDEGEE. V lost 3 bases and J 6 bases, leaving 10 bases between the germline ends. CDR3 in DNA: TGTGCCAGCAGCTGGCGACAGTCCAATGAGCAGTTCTTC. It specifies CASSWRQSNEQFF.

This clone is a singleton in its sample. The chain joins TRBV7-2 to TRBJ2-7; D possibly corresponds to TRBD1 (6 bases). CDR1 is SGHTA and CDR2 is FQGNSA in the germline V gene. V gave up 6 bases and J gave up 5 bases, with 14 bases separating them. The CDR3 is made up of 13 amino acids. The CDR3 sequence is CASSKGGIDEQYF. The DNA for the CDR3 is TGTGCCAGCAGTAAAGGGGGAATCGACGAGCAGTACTTC.

The chain joins TRBV27 to TRBJ2-1; no clear D gene. The CDR3 sequence is 15 residues long. CDR1 and CDR2 from the germline V gene are MNHEY and SMNVEV (reference sequence). The V end was cut by 5 bases, the J end by 8 bases, with 19 bases between. In nucleotides, the CDR3 is TGTGCCAGCAGTCTCAGAAAGAGTGGCCGGGATGAGCAGTTCTTC. It encodes CASSLRKSGRDEQFF.

This clone occurred once. The chain has TRBV30 and TRBJ1-2; D ambiguous. The germline V gene has CDR1 GTSNPN and CDR2 SVGIG (reference sequence). The CDR3 runs 12 residues. V lost 0 bases to trimming and J lost 7 bases, with 9 bases between them. The CDR3 protein is CAWSVTGGGYTF. The DNA of the CDR3 is TGTGCCTGGAGTGTGACCGGAGGTGGCTACACCTTC.

The chain recombines TRBV14 with TRBJ1-6; 8 nucleotides line up with TRBD1. V was clipped by 4 bases and J by 10 bases; unmatched bases: 6. The germline gives CDR1 SGHDN, CDR2 FVKESK. The CDR3 length is 14 residues. This CDR3 reads CASSPLNRGSPLHF. CDR3 coding DNA: TGTGCCAGCAGCCCCTTGAACAGGGGGTCACCCCTCCACTTT. The variable domain in full, completed from reference TRBV14 and TRBJ1-6, reads EAGVTQFPSHSVIEKGQTVTLRCDPISGHDNLYWYRRVMGKEIKFLLHFVKESKQDESGMPNNRFLAERTGGTYSTLKVQPAELEDSGVYFCASSPLNRGSPLHFGNGTRLTVT.

This clone was detected a few times. The CDR3 spells CASTPRNTGELFF. In nucleotides, the CDR3 is TGTGCCAGCACTCCTCGGAACACCGGGGAGCTGTTTTTT. The chain employs TRBV2 and TRBJ2-2; D remains ambiguous. The length of the CDR3 is 13 residues. The germline gives CDR1 SNHLY, CDR2 FYNNEI. Trimming stripped 7 bases from V and 1 base from J, with 7 bases between.

This clone appeared once. V is TRBV5-1 and J is TRBJ2-3, with D possibly matching TRBD2 (5 bases). The CDR3 runs to 15 residues. V lost 3 bases to trimming and J lost 0 bases, with 11 bases between them. Germline V gene sequence: CDR1 SGHRS, CDR2 YFSETQ. The CDR3 protein is CASSSLRDSTDTQYF. The CDR3 nucleotides are TGCGCCAGCAGCTCTCTGAGGGATAGCACAGATACGCAGTATTTT. The whole variable domain, filled in from reference TRBV5-1 and TRBJ2-3, reads KAGVTQTPRYLIKTRGQQVTLSCSPISGHRSVSWYQQTPGQGLQFLFEYFSETQRNKGNFPGRFSGRQFSNSRSEMNVSTLELGDSALYLCASSSLRDSTDTQYFGPGTRLTVL.

The chain employs TRBV7-9 and TRBJ1-1; D may be TRBD1 (5 bases). The CDR3 is 13 residues long. From germline, CDR1 is SEHNR and CDR2 FQNEAQ (reference sequence). V was cut by 4 bases and J by 2 bases, with 8 bases left in between. The CDR3 protein is CASSSTGNTEAFF. CDR3 bases: TGTGCCAGCAGCTCAACAGGCAACACTGAAGCTTTCTTT.

This chain connects TRBV27 to TRBJ2-7; D is undetermined. CDR1 is MNHEY and CDR2 is SMNVEV in the germline V gene (reference sequence). The length of the CDR3 is 12 residues. V was clipped by 6 bases and J by 0 bases, with 6 bases between them. The CDR3 sequence is CASSRSSYEQYF. The CDR3 DNA sequence: TGTGCCAGCAGCCGGAGCTCCTACGAGCAGTACTTC.

The V and J genes are TRBV9 and TRBJ1-5; tentatively, D is TRBD1 (6 bases). Deletions cut 0 bases from V and 9 bases from J, with 13 bases between. CDR1 is SGDLS, CDR2 YYNGEE, per germline. The CDR3 length is 14 residues. For the CDR3, the DNA is TGTGCCAGCAGCGTAGCCCCACTACAGGGGCCCCAGCATTTT. Encoded protein: CASSVAPLQGPQHF.

The CDR3 coding sequence is TGTGCCAGCAGCCTCCCTGGGGCCAACGTCCTGACTTTC. Translation gives CASSLPGANVLTF. The J gene is TRBJ2-6, the V gene TRBV28; no clear D. V lost 6 bases and J lost 2, with 5 bases in between. The length of the CDR3 is 13 residues. Germline assignment: CDR1 MDHEN and CDR2 SYDVKM.

The count of this clone is one. The rearrangement joins TRBV6-5 to TRBJ1-1; unclear D gene. Germline V CDR1 and CDR2: MNHEY, SVGAGI. V gave up 3 bases and J gave up 8 bases, with 10 bases separating them. The CDR3 runs to 12 residues. The DNA for the CDR3 is TGTGCCAGCAGTTATGAAGGGAGGGAAGCTTTCTTT. This gives the protein CASSYEGREAFF.

V is TRBV28 and J is TRBJ2-1; 7 bases map to TRBD2. The trim removed 7 bases at V and 5 bases at J, leaving 11 bases unmatched. Per germline, CDR1 MDHEN and CDR2 SYDVKM. The CDR3 is 15 residues long. The CDR3 here is CASNKGTAGDNEQFF. For the CDR3, the DNA is TGTGCCAGCAATAAAGGGACTGCGGGGGACAATGAGCAGTTCTTC. Together with reference TRBV28 and TRBJ2-1, the CDR3 gives the full variable domain: DVKVTQSSRYLVKRTGEKVFLECVQDMDHENMFWYRQDPGLGLRLIYFSYDVKMKEKGDIPEGYSVSREKKERFSLILESASTNQTSMYLCASNKGTAGDNEQFFGPGTRLTVL.

The CDR3 sequence is CASSRRDTAHTF. The CDR3 coding sequence is TGTGCCAGCAGCCGAAGGGACACCGCCCACACCTTC. The V gene is TRBV7-8, the J gene TRBJ1-2; a possible D gene is TRBD1 (6 bases). The CDR3 has 12 residues. Between the trimmed V and J ends, which lost 5 bases and 12 bases, there was a span of 16 bases. Germline V gene lookup returns CDR1 SGHVS and CDR2 FQNEAQ.

This chain uses TRBV25-1 with TRBJ2-4; 11 positions match TRBD1. The CDR3 runs 16 residues. The V gene end was trimmed by 2 bases and the J gene end by 8 bases; junction bases not matched to a gene: 8. CDR1 MGHDK and CDR2 SYGVNS come from the germline V gene. CDR3 sequence: CASSEGQGALGDIQYF. DNA of the CDR3: TGTGCCAGCAGTGAAGGACAGGGGGCGCTTGGGGACATTCAGTACTTC.

The rearrangement uses TRBV6-6 and TRBJ1-5; D not resolved. CDR1 is MNHNY, CDR2 SVGAGI, per germline (reference sequence). V was shortened by 6 bases and J by 2 bases, with 8 bases between the two germline ends. The CDR3 sequence is 13 residues long. The CDR3 sequence: CASRRSGNQPQHF. CDR3 in DNA: TGTGCCAGCAGGAGGTCGGGCAATCAGCCCCAGCATTTT.

The sample holds one count of this clone. In DNA, the CDR3 is TGTGCCAGCAGCAACTGTAGACAGGGGGCGGTGCAGCCCCAGCATTTT. Translated, it gives CASSNCRQGAVQPQHF. The chain couples TRBV21-1 to TRBJ1-5; the DNA was not compared with TRBD1, the D call given in the table. TRBV21-1 is classified as a pseudogene. The CDR3 has 16 residues.

The V call is TRBV14, the J call TRBJ2-1; 7 bases align to TRBD2. With 4 bases clipped from V and 9 bases from J, the junction kept 3 bases outside the gene matches. The CDR3 has 12 residues. The germline V gene has CDR1 SGHDN and CDR2 FVKESK. CDR3 loop: CASSLLAGEQFF. CDR3 nucleotides: TGTGCCAGCAGCCTTTTAGCGGGTGAGCAGTTCTTC.

The V and J genes are TRBV5-1 and TRBJ1-6, with 10 bases matching TRBD1. Germline V lookup: CDR1 SGHRS, CDR2 YFSETQ. The CDR3 length is 17 residues. V lost 2 bases and J lost 7; bases outside the gene matches: 9. Here the CDR3 reads CASSFNPRGQGNSPLHF. CDR3 nucleotide sequence: TGCGCCAGCAGCTTCAACCCACGGGGACAGGGGAATTCACCCCTCCACTTT.